Listed below are T cell receptor beta chains from one sample, sequenced in a study of blood T cells in healthy people across ages. Using its own MiXCR run on the 5' RACE reads, TCRdb lists one record per CDR3 protein. The sample consists of over a million distinct CDR3 sequences, approximately 42% of them appearing once. The sample was blood. Source of these receptors: a woman between 18 and 30 years old in good health. Both conserved end residues are part of each CDR3. The order of the fields is clone size, D gene, J gene, CDR3 length, V gene, CDR3 protein, CDR3 DNA. The D gene is left open where the match is weak. Clone sizes are given selectively: once, few, many, or a class where the clone is expanded.

NA,NA,TRBJ2-3,15,TRBV25-1,CASSEYRAGADTQYF,TGTGCCAGCAGTGAATATCGGGCAGGGGCAGATACGCAGTATTTT
NA,NA,TRBJ1-2,16,TRBV12-5,CASGMGTPTQPYGYTF,TGTGCTAGTGGTATGGGGACACCAACACAACCCTATGGCTACACCTTC
NA,NA,TRBJ2-2,12,TRBV20-1,CSAIAGTGELFF,TGCAGTGCTATAGCTGGGACCGGGGAGCTGTTTTTT
few,TRBD2,TRBJ2-3,18,TRBV25-1,CASSPGLASSPQGGTQYF,TGTGCCAGCAGTCCGGGACTAGCGAGCTCTCCCCAAGGGGGTACGCAGTATTTT
NA,TRBD2,TRBJ2-1,18,TRBV7-8,CASSLDDLGTSGLNEQFF,TGTGCCAGCAGCTTAGACGACCTCGGAACTAGCGGCCTCAATGAGCAGTTCTTC
few,NA,TRBJ2-3,17,TRBV21-1,CASSAIPGQGSTDTQYF,TGTGCCAGCAGCGCCATACCGGGACAGGGTAGCACAGATACGCAGTATTTT
NA,NA,TRBJ2-3,14,TRBV6-2/TRBV6-3,CASGILSVTDTQYF,TGTGCCAGCGGGATTTTGAGCGTAACAGATACGCAGTATTTT
NA,TRBD1,TRBJ1-2,15,TRBV27,CASSFTGDPNYGYTF,TGTGCCAGCAGTTTCACAGGGGACCCTAACTATGGCTACACCTTC
NA,TRBD1,TRBJ2-6,18,TRBV2,CASSEAGTGSSGANVLTF,TGTGCCAGCAGTGAAGCAGGGACAGGGAGCTCTGGGGCCAACGTCCTGACTTTC
NA,TRBD2,TRBJ2-5,18,TRBV6-1,CASSDALAGGLHQETQYF,TGTGCCAGCAGTGACGCGCTAGCGGGGGGACTTCACCAAGAGACCCAGTACTTC
NA,TRBD2,TRBJ2-3,18,TRBV28,CASSFIFTSRGGADTQYF,TGTGCCAGCAGTTTTATTTTTACGTCGCGGGGGGGTGCAGATACGCAGTATTTT
NA,NA,TRBJ1-1,14,TRBV28,CASAFGGVNTEAFF,TGTGCCAGCGCCTTCGGGGGAGTGAACACTGAAGCTTTCTTT
few,NA,TRBJ2-5,13,TRBV6-5,CASRAGLGGTQYF,TGTGCCAGCAGAGCGGGGCTAGGGGGGACCCAGTACTTC
NA,TRBD2,TRBJ2-5,17,TRBV4-1,CASSPYRLAGGAETQYF,TGCGCCAGCAGCCCGTATCGACTAGCGGGGGGCGCAGAGACCCAGTACTTC
few,NA,TRBJ2-7,9,TRBV20-1,CSARYEQYF,TGCAGTGCTAGATACGAGCAGTACTTC
NA,NA,TRBJ2-5,12,TRBV4-1,CASSQDGNDQYF,TGCGCCAGCAGCCAAGACGGCAACGATCAGTACTTC
few,NA,TRBJ2-1,11,TRBV20-1,CSARENNEQFF,TGCAGTGCCCGGGAAAACAATGAGCAGTTCTTC
NA,TRBD1,TRBJ1-1,16,TRBV12-3/TRBV12-4,CASIGGQGGMLAEAFF,TGTGCCAGCATTGGAGGACAGGGGGGTATGTTGGCTGAAGCTTTCTTT
NA,TRBD2,TRBJ2-3,16,TRBV6-5,CASSKSGGARQDTQYF,TGTGCCAGCAGTAAGAGCGGGGGGGCTCGCCAGGATACGCAGTATTTT
NA,NA,TRBJ1-2,15,TRBV4-2,CASSQDPDADYGYTF,TGTGCCAGCAGCCAAGACCCAGATGCCGACTATGGCTACACCTTC
NA,NA,TRBJ2-1,17,TRBV28,CASSRQDPGSSYNEQFF,TGTGCCAGCAGTAGACAGGATCCGGGAAGCTCCTACAATGAGCAGTTCTTC
many,TRBD2,TRBJ2-3,14,TRBV5-1,CASSPGTSGDTQYF,TGCGCCAGCAGCCCCGGGACTAGCGGCGATACGCAGTATTTT
NA,TRBD1,TRBJ2-7,15,TRBV6-1,CASSEGQGVSYEQYF,TGTGCCAGCAGTGAAGGACAGGGGGTTTCCTACGAGCAGTACTTC
NA,TRBD2,TRBJ2-1,15,TRBV2,CASSAAGGPSYEQFF,TGTGCCAGCAGTGCGGCGGGGGGGCCTAGCTATGAGCAGTTCTTC